The 32 T cell receptor beta chains below come from one sample, sequenced in a study of blood T cell repertoires in COVID-19. Profiling relied on immunoSEQ multiplex PCR, and the TCRdb table lists in-frame clones only, not all of them. The sample includes 250,000 to 350,000 clones, roughly 90% of them seen just once. Specimen: PBMCs or T cells enriched from blood (not recorded which). The source of these receptors is a woman aged 25 to 39 who had recovered from COVID-19.

The genes are TRBV7-2 and TRBJ2-5, with TRBD1 identical over 7 bases. V gave up 5 bases and J gave up 2 bases; unmatched junction bases: 5. The CDR3 spans 14 residues. Germline CDR1 reads SGHTA; CDR2 reads FQGNSA. Written as DNA, the CDR3 is TGTGCCAGCAGCCTAAACAGGGGTCAAGAGACCCAGTACTTC. Translation: CASSLNRGQETQYF. The full variable domain, its missing parts supplied by reference TRBV7-2 and TRBJ2-5, is GAGVSQSPSNKVTEKGKDVELRCDPISGHTALYWYRQSLGQGLEFLIYFQGNSAPDKSGLPSDRFSAERTGGSVSTLTIQRTQQEDSAVYLCASSLNRGQETQYFGPGTRLLVL.

The rearrangement joins TRBV24-1 to TRBJ1-4; no reliable D call. Trimming removed 4 bases at V and 5 bases at J, with 4 bases between. The CDR3 is 12 amino acids. Germline values: CDR1 KGHDR, CDR2 SFDVKD. The CDR3 is CATSDPNEKLFF. Written as DNA, the CDR3 is TGTGCCACCAGTGACCCGAATGAAAAACTGTTTTTT.

The chain is built from TRBV9 and TRBJ2-7; D unresolved. The CDR3 has 14 amino acids. CDR1 is SGDLS and CDR2 is YYNGEE in the germline V gene. Trimming took off 0 bases at V and 1 base at J, with 8 bases between the two ends. The CDR3 DNA sequence: TGTGCCAGCAGCGTAGACAGTCGTTCCTACGAGCAGTACTTC. It yields the protein CASSVDSRSYEQYF.

The rearrangement uses TRBV28 and TRBJ2-3; D unclear. CDR1 and CDR2 from the germline V gene are MDHEN and SYDVKM. The CDR3 is 13 residues long. Between the trimmed V and J ends, which lost 5 bases and 5 bases, there was a span of 11 bases. This CDR3 is CASSPMGQDTQYF. As DNA, the CDR3 is TGTGCCAGCAGTCCCATGGGCCAAGATACGCAGTATTTT.

This clone was recorded once. The rearrangement links TRBV4-1 to TRBJ1-2; D gene ambiguous. This CDR3 comprises 12 residues. CDR1 and CDR2 from the germline V gene are MGHRA and YSYEKL. V dropped 1 base and J dropped 5 bases, with 5 bases sitting between them. CDR3 DNA: TGCGCCAGCAGCCAAGTCAAATATGGCTACACCTTC. Encoded protein: CASSQVKYGYTF.

The J gene is TRBJ2-1, the V gene TRBV5-1, with D maybe TRBD1 (5 bases). The CDR3 runs 12 residues. CDR1 is SGHRS and CDR2 is YFSETQ in the germline V gene. Trimming removed 4 bases from V and 7 bases from J, with 9 bases in between. In nucleotides, the CDR3 is TGCGCCAGCAGCAGCAGGGTAAATGAGCAGTTCTTC. Protein: CASSSRVNEQFF.

The chain recombines TRBV6-2 or TRBV6-3 with TRBJ2-7; 13 nucleotides match TRBD2. CDR3 size: 17 residues. The trim removed 5 bases at V and 3 bases at J, leaving 10 bases unmatched. The germline V gene has CDR1 MNHEY and CDR2 SVGEGT. The chain's CDR3 is CASSPTSGGAKFYEQYF. The CDR3 DNA sequence: TGTGCCAGCAGTCCAACTAGCGGGGGGGCCAAATTCTACGAGCAGTACTTC.

This sequence joins TRBV5-6 and TRBJ1-4; D gene uncertain. Trimming pared 0 bases from V and 7 bases from J, leaving 10 bases between. This CDR3 comprises 14 residues. CDR1 and CDR2 from the germline V gene are SGHDT and YYEEEE. CDR3 sequence (DNA): TGTGCCAGCAGCTTGGCCGGGGTAACTGAAAAACTGTTTTTT. Protein product: CASSLAGVTEKLFF.

This clone was detected only once. The chain couples TRBV11-3 to TRBJ2-7; TRBD1 aligns across 9 bases. Germline CDR1 and CDR2: SGHNT and YENEEA. V shed 4 bases, J shed 7 bases, and the junction held 8 bases outside the gene matches. This CDR3 has 14 residues. CDR3 protein: CASSSGQGRREQYF. CDR3 bases: TGTGCCAGCAGCTCGGGACAGGGACGTCGGGAGCAGTACTTC.

The chain links TRBV7-9 to TRBJ1-1, with 7 bases aligning to TRBD1. Trimming removed 5 bases from V and 0 bases from J; junction bases left unmatched: 9. There are 16 residues in the CDR3. In germline, CDR1 is SEHNR, CDR2 FQNEAQ (reference sequence). CDR3 sequence reads: CASSATPGQMNTEAFF. In nucleotides, the CDR3 is TGTGCCAGCAGCGCAACCCCGGGACAGATGAACACTGAAGCTTTCTTT.

The V and J genes are TRBV7-9 and TRBJ2-1; no clear D. Deletions cut 1 base from V and 8 bases from J, with 9 bases between. CDR1 is SEHNR, CDR2 FQNEAQ, per germline (reference sequence). The CDR3 runs to 13 residues. CDR3 in DNA: TGTGCCAGCAGCTTAGGGGCATTCGATGAGCAGTTCTTC. Amino acid sequence: CASSLGAFDEQFF. The full variable domain, in which reference TRBV7-9 and TRBJ2-1 provide the parts outside the CDR3, is DTGVSQNPRHKITKRGQNVTFRCDPISEHNRLYWYRQTLGQGPEFLTYFQNEAQLEKSRLLSDRFSAERPKGSFSTLEIQRTEQGDSAMYLCASSLGAFDEQFFGPGTRLTVL.

This clone has a handful of counts. The genes are TRBV28 and TRBJ1-5; 12 bases agree with TRBD1. Germline CDR1 and CDR2: MDHEN and SYDVKM. The ends lost 5 bases at V and 5 bases at J; junction bases unmatched: 4. CDR3 size: 15 residues. CDR3 in DNA: TGTGCCAGCAGTACCGGGACAGGGGGCGATCAGCCCCAGCATTTT. Residues: CASSTGTGGDQPQHF.

This clone is a singleton in its sample. This sequence joins TRBV19 and TRBJ1-1, with 9 bases fitting TRBD1. The CDR3 totals 14 residues. The germline gives CDR1 LNHDA, CDR2 SQIVND (reference sequence). Germline trimming cut 5 bases from V and 4 bases from J; bases unmatched to any gene: 5. CDR3 DNA: TGTGCCAGTAGTCCACGACAGGGGGGCACTGAAGCTTTCTTT. Translating gives CASSPRQGGTEAFF.

The V and J genes are TRBV14 and TRBJ2-1; D unclear. CDR3 length: 12 amino acids. Trimming took 3 bases from V and 7 from J, leaving 7 bases between them. Germline V lookup: CDR1 SGHDN, CDR2 FVKESK. The CDR3 sequence: CASSHTRNEQFF. DNA for the CDR3: TGTGCCAGCAGCCATACGCGGAATGAGCAGTTCTTC. The variable domain in full, completed from reference TRBV14 and TRBJ2-1, reads EAGVTQFPSHSVIEKGQTVTLRCDPISGHDNLYWYRRVMGKEIKFLLHFVKESKQDESGMPNNRFLAERTGGTYSTLKVQPAELEDSGVYFCASSHTRNEQFFGPGTRLTVL.

This rearrangement joins TRBV6-2 or TRBV6-3 to TRBJ2-7; 8 bases align to TRBD2. CDR3 length: 16 residues. V shed 4 bases and J 2 bases; nucleotides not matched to a gene: 10. Germline CDR1 reads MNHEY; CDR2 reads SVGEGT. The CDR3 protein is CASSSYSGESTYEQYF. CDR3 nucleotides: TGTGCCAGCAGTTCCTATAGCGGGGAAAGTACCTACGAGCAGTACTTC.

The CDR3 spells CASRGTAGEQFF. The CDR3 DNA reads as TGTGCCAGCAGAGGGACTGCGGGTGAGCAGTTCTTC. This chain joins TRBV6-5 and TRBJ2-1, with D perhaps TRBD2 (6 bases). Trimming took 6 bases from V and 9 from J, leaving 12 bases between them. The CDR3 is 12 amino acids. Germline lookup yields CDR1 MNHEY and CDR2 SVGAGI.

The rearrangement uses TRBV5-6 and TRBJ1-4, with 11 bases lining up with TRBD1. The CDR3 is 16 amino acids. Germline CDR1 and CDR2: SGHDT and YYEEEE. V shed 0 bases and J 6 bases; nucleotides not matched to a gene: 4. As DNA, the CDR3 is TGTGCCAGCAGCTTGGCCGGGACAGGGGGAGATGAAAAACTGTTTTTT. Translation gives CASSLAGTGGDEKLFF.

The rearrangement links TRBV6-5 to TRBJ2-3, with 8 bases that match TRBD1. Germline V gene sequence: CDR1 MNHEY, CDR2 SVGAGI. V shed 2 bases, J shed 4 bases, and the junction held 5 bases outside the gene matches. CDR3 size: 15 residues. CDR3 in DNA: TGTGCCAGCAGTTACGGCGGACAGGGAGCAGATACGCAGTATTTT. Translation gives CASSYGGQGADTQYF.

This clone has a single count. This sequence joins TRBV5-1 and TRBJ2-3; D gene unclear. The V end was cut by 4 bases, the J end by 5 bases, with 8 bases between. The CDR3 is made up of 12 amino acids. Germline CDR1 reads SGHRS; CDR2 reads YFSETQ. CDR3 region: CASSQALDTQYF. As DNA, the CDR3 is TGCGCCAGCAGCCAGGCTTTAGATACGCAGTATTTT.

This clone was observed a single time. The chain joins TRBV28 to TRBJ2-6; a possible D gene is TRBD2 (6 bases). The CDR3 consists of 15 residues. The germline CDR1 and CDR2 sequences are MDHEN and SYDVKM. Trimming stripped 7 bases from V and 1 base from J, with 11 bases between. The CDR3 nucleotides read TGTGCCAGCAACCCGGGACTGTCTGGGGCCAACGTCCTGACTTTC. Its protein product is CASNPGLSGANVLTF.

The chain joins TRBV7-8 to TRBJ1-1, with 9 positions matching TRBD1. After removal of 1 base from V and 4 bases from J, the junction contained 1 base not matched to a gene. CDR1 and CDR2 from the germline V gene are SGHVS and FQNEAQ. The CDR3 is made up of 14 amino acids. CDR3 sequence reads: CASSLGGQGTEAFF. The DNA of the CDR3 is TGTGCCAGCAGCTTAGGGGGACAGGGCACTGAAGCTTTCTTT.

The chain recombines TRBV4-2 with TRBJ2-1; 7 bases map to TRBD1. The junction had 13 bases not matched to a gene; V was cut back by 0 bases and J by 8 bases. The V gene's germline CDR1 is LGHNA and CDR2 YNFKEQ. The CDR3 consists of 17 residues. This chain's CDR3 is CASSQDFWGQPSDEQFF. CDR3 in DNA: TGTGCCAGCAGCCAAGATTTTTGGGGACAGCCCTCTGATGAGCAGTTCTTC.

The chain uses TRBV25-1 and TRBJ2-3; the D gene is possibly TRBD1 (6 bases). The CDR3 covers 16 residues. Trimming removed 4 bases from V and 0 bases from J, with 14 bases in between. CDR1 is MGHDK and CDR2 is SYGVNS in the germline V gene. The CDR3 loop reads CASSGRPGQSTDTQYF. In DNA form, the CDR3 reads TGTGCCAGCAGTGGGCGACCGGGACAAAGCACAGATACGCAGTATTTT.

The count of this clone is one. The CDR3 nucleotides are TGTGCCAGCAAGGGACAGGGGGCTATTGAGTCTGGCTACACCTTC. Translating gives CASKGQGAIESGYTF. The chain combines TRBV27 with TRBJ1-2, with 12 bases lining up with TRBD1. The CDR3 contains 15 residues. The V segment lost 7 bases and the J segment 7 bases; nucleotides outside the gene matches: 10. The germline V gene has CDR1 MNHEY and CDR2 SMNVEV (reference sequence).

The rearrangement uses TRBV6-5 and TRBJ2-3; TRBD2 is a possible D gene (6 bases). V lost 7 bases, J lost 1 base, and 9 bases lay in between. Germline CDR1 and CDR2: MNHEY and SVGAGI. The CDR3 covers 13 residues. CDR3 coding DNA: TGTGCCAGCAAGGAGGGTGGCACAGATACGCAGTATTTT. Protein: CASKEGGTDTQYF.

This chain links TRBV7-3 with TRBJ1-5, with no clear D. The germline V and J ends were trimmed by 2 bases and 0 bases, with 11 bases remaining between them. CDR1 and CDR2 (germline): SGHTA, FQGTGA. The length of the CDR3 is 16 residues. DNA for the CDR3: TGTGCCAGCAGCTTAGGGCAGTCCTATAGCAATCAGCCCCAGCATTTT. It is translated as CASSLGQSYSNQPQHF.

V gene TRBV18 combines with J gene TRBJ2-7, with 8 bases fitting TRBD1. From germline, CDR1 is KGHSH and CDR2 LQKENI. J was trimmed by 7 bases and V by 0 bases; bases with no gene match: 8. The CDR3 is 15 amino acids. The CDR3 region is CASSPPGQGRGEQYF. As DNA, the CDR3 is TGTGCCAGCTCACCACCTGGACAGGGACGGGGTGAGCAGTACTTC.

The V gene is TRBV28, the J gene TRBJ2-7; perhaps TRBD2 as D (5 bases). Trimming pared 2 bases from V and 3 bases from J, leaving 11 bases between. Germline V gives CDR1 MDHEN, CDR2 SYDVKM. The CDR3 covers 14 residues. This CDR3 reads CASSLIGLHYEQYF. Written as DNA, the CDR3 is TGTGCCAGCAGTTTAATTGGACTCCACTACGAGCAGTACTTC.

The J gene is TRBJ1-2, the V gene TRBV4-2; 7 bases match TRBD1. Germline CDR1 and CDR2: LGHNA and YNFKEQ. This CDR3 is 13 amino acids long. Unmatched junction bases numbered 0, after V lost 3 bases and J lost 2 bases. CDR3 coding DNA: TGTGCCAGCAGCCAGACAGGGAACTATGGCTACACCTTC. Translation: CASSQTGNYGYTF.

This rearrangement joins TRBV18 to TRBJ1-6; 7 bases are a match to TRBD1. Trimming at V came to 4 bases and at J to 9 bases, leaving 12 bases not matched to a gene. In germline, CDR1 is KGHSH, CDR2 LQKENI. This CDR3 comprises 16 residues. The CDR3 DNA reads as TGTGCCAGCTCACAAACAGGGGTCGATTCCCCTTCACCCCTCCACTTT. Translation: CASSQTGVDSPSPLHF.

This clone showed up just once. V gene TRBV5-6 combines with J gene TRBJ1-6; 9 nucleotides align to TRBD1. In germline, CDR1 is SGHDT, CDR2 YYEEEE. The J segment lost 10 bases and the V segment lost 2 bases, leaving 7 bases of the junction unmatched. This CDR3 has 15 residues. The CDR3 loop is CASSFGGQGRSPLHF. CDR3 nucleotides: TGTGCCAGCAGCTTCGGGGGACAGGGTCGCTCACCCCTCCACTTT.

The chain joins TRBV4-3 to TRBJ1-4, with D unclear. Germline V CDR1 and CDR2: LGHNA, YSLEER. The V gene lost 2 bases and the J gene lost 8 bases, with 6 bases spanning the gap. The CDR3 consists of 12 residues. The chain's CDR3 is CASSQRGEKLFF. CDR3 DNA: TGCGCCAGCAGCCAACGGGGAGAAAAACTGTTTTTT.